What follows are 32 T cell receptor beta chains derived from one specimen sequenced in a study of blood T cells in healthy people across ages (dated by TCRdb to between 2014 and 2016). Library generation was performed with 5' RACE. TCRdb records Illumina HiSeq 2500 as the sequencer. A second PCR of roughly 7 to 12 cycles was performed with a sample-barcoded 5' primer and a J-beta primer mix. TCRdb reran the public reads through fastp at Q25 and MiXCR, keeping productive beta chains. CDR3 protein sequences are deduplicated, and each keeps its most common genes and DNA. For this sample the table gives about 640,000 distinct CDR3 sequences, of which roughly three fifths were detected only once. The ten biggest clones cover 35% to 40% of the sample. The sequencing sample was made of blood. The source of these receptors is a man aged 55-75 years in good health.

The sample holds a few counts of this clonotype. The chain couples TRBV15 to TRBJ2-5; no clear D gene. CDR1 and CDR2 (germline): LNHNV, YYDKDF (reference sequence). Trimming left V 0 bases short and J 2 bases short, with 13 bases between. The length of the CDR3 is 16 residues. This CDR3 reads CATSRDRVGPQETQYF. The CDR3 DNA reads TGTGCCACCAGCAGAGATAGGGTAGGACCTCAAGAGACCCAGTACTTC.

The chain combines TRBV10-3 with TRBJ2-4; a possible D gene is TRBD1 (6 bases). The CDR3 extends over 15 amino acids. V was trimmed by 2 bases and J by 5 bases, leaving 13 bases between them. Per the germline V gene, CDR1 is ENHRY and CDR2 is SYGVKD. For the CDR3, the DNA is TGTGCCATCAGTGAGCCTCCTACAGGGCAAAACATTCAGTACTTC. It encodes CAISEPPTGQNIQYF.

The chain combines TRBV10-3 with TRBJ2-4, with D maybe TRBD1 (5 bases). The J call may be in error: the DNA end matches TRBJ2-7 better. The CDR3 is made up of 13 amino acids. Germline assignment: CDR1 ENHRY and CDR2 SYGVKD. The DNA for the CDR3 is TGTGCCATCAGTGCGACAGAGACCTACGAGCAGTACTTC. It encodes CAISATETYEQYF.

The chain has TRBV14 and TRBJ2-4, with D perhaps TRBD2 (5 bases). The V gene lost 1 base and the J gene lost 8 bases, with 9 bases spanning the gap. The V gene's germline CDR1 is SGHDN and CDR2 FVKESK. CDR3 length: 13 residues. The CDR3 bases are TGTGCCAGCAGCCAAGTTACTAGTGACATTCAGTACTTC. This gives the protein CASSQVTSDIQYF.

This chain joins TRBV4-2 and TRBJ1-2; no definite D call. The germline V and J ends were trimmed by 2 bases and 0 bases, with 4 bases remaining between them. The CDR3 runs 13 residues. CDR1 is LGHNA and CDR2 is YNFKEQ in the germline V gene. In nucleotides, the CDR3 is TGTGCCAGCAGCCAATCGGCTAACTATGGCTACACCTTC. Its protein is CASSQSANYGYTF.

This clonotype was detected ten times or more. The rearrangement uses TRBV12-3 or TRBV12-4 and TRBJ2-6; TRBD1 matches at 7 bases. V dropped 3 bases and J dropped 2; count of bases not matched to a gene: 4. The CDR3 runs to 16 residues. The DNA for the CDR3 is TGTGCCAGCAGTTTTTGGGGACAGCCTGGGGCCAACGTCCTGACTTTC. Protein product: CASSFWGQPGANVLTF.

This clonotype was counted between two and nine times. The chain joins TRBV12-5 to TRBJ2-7; 8 nucleotides align to TRBD1. The V segment lost 3 bases and the J segment 0 bases; nucleotides outside the gene matches: 4. This CDR3 region has 15 residues. Germline values: CDR1 LGHNT, CDR2 FRNRAP. This CDR3 reads CASGFGQGSSYEQYF. The CDR3 coding sequence is TGTGCTAGTGGTTTCGGACAGGGAAGCTCCTACGAGCAGTACTTC.

The chain couples TRBV11-2 to TRBJ2-1; 10 positions match TRBD2. This CDR3 is 14 amino acids long. The trim removed 5 bases at V and 7 bases at J, leaving 5 bases unmatched. CDR1 is SGHAT and CDR2 is FQNNGV in the germline V gene. For the CDR3, the DNA is TGTGCCAGCAGCCCCGGACTAGCGGTAAATGAGCAGTTCTTC. Protein product: CASSPGLAVNEQFF. Combining the CDR3 with reference TRBV11-2 and TRBJ2-1 gives the whole variable domain EAGVAQSPRYKIIEKRQSVAFWCNPISGHATLYWYQQILGQGPKLLIQFQNNGVVDDSQLPKDRFSAERLKGVDSTLKIQPAKLEDSAVYLCASSPGLAVNEQFFGPGTRLTVL.

The V gene is TRBV20-1, the J gene TRBJ1-2, with 12 bases that match TRBD1. The V segment lost 4 bases and the J segment 4 bases; nucleotides outside the gene matches: 16. This CDR3 contains 18 residues. The V gene's germline CDR1 is DFQATT and CDR2 SNEGSKA (reference sequence). DNA of the CDR3: TGCAGTGCTAAAAAAATCCCGGGACAGGGGGCGGAAAGCTATGGCTACACCTTC. Its translation is CSAKKIPGQGAESYGYTF.

This clonotype has more than one count but fewer than ten. The rearrangement links TRBV5-1 to TRBJ2-1, with 11 bases that match TRBD2. CDR1 SGHRS and CDR2 YFSETQ come from the germline V gene. J lost 7 bases, V lost 1 base, and 4 bases had no gene match. The CDR3 is 15 amino acids. CDR3 sequence: CASSLSPSGGNEQFF. The CDR3 nucleotides are TGCGCCAGCAGCTTGTCGCCTAGCGGGGGGAATGAGCAGTTCTTC.

The rearrangement joins TRBV11-2 to TRBJ2-3; maybe TRBD2 (7 bases). Per germline, CDR1 SGHAT and CDR2 FQNNGV. The CDR3 extends over 14 amino acids. CDR3 nucleotides: TGTGCTCGGGGAGGGGGGAGTCTGTCAGATACGCAGTATTTT. Encoded protein: CARGGGSLSDTQYF.

The chain couples TRBV9 to TRBJ2-5; a weak D match, TRBD1 (5 bases). The CDR3 runs to 14 residues. Trimming took off 4 bases at V and 11 bases at J, with 21 bases between the two ends. Looked up from germline, CDR1 is SGDLS and CDR2 is YYNGEE. CDR3 protein: CASSFQGAPAEQYF. The CDR3 DNA reads as TGTGCCAGCAGCTTTCAAGGGGCTCCCGCGGAGCAGTACTTC.

V usage is TRBV20-1 and J usage is TRBJ2-7; D possibly corresponds to TRBD1 (6 bases). Trimming left V 2 bases short and J 2 bases short, with 19 bases between. Per the germline V gene, CDR1 is DFQATT and CDR2 is SNEGSKA (reference sequence). CDR3 length: 16 amino acids. The DNA for the CDR3 is TGCAGTGCTAGATCGCGCTCGGACAGAGCTACCTACGAGCAGTACTTC. Residues: CSARSRSDRATYEQYF.

For this clonotype: Mismatch with germline at one junction end may stem from a read error. The genes are TRBV5-6 and TRBJ2-4, with 7 bases identical to TRBD1. The DNA end lines up better with TRBJ2-5; the J call may be wrong. CDR3 length: 14 residues. CDR1 is SGHDT and CDR2 is YYEEEE in the germline V gene. CDR3: CAGSFAGGLETQYF. Written as DNA, the CDR3 is TGTGCCGGCAGCTTCGCAGGGGGATTAGAGACCCAGTACTTC.

The V call is TRBV12-3 or TRBV12-4, the J call TRBJ1-6, with 7 nucleotides matching TRBD1. V shed 4 bases and J 7 bases; nucleotides not matched to a gene: 13. There are 17 residues in the CDR3. CDR3 in DNA: TGTGCCAGCAGTTCTTACCGGACAGGAGCCGAAAATTCACCCCTCCACTTT. Amino acids: CASSSYRTGAENSPLHF.

Only one count was recorded for this clonotype. The V gene is TRBV7-9, the J gene TRBJ1-2; the D is unclear. The V gene lost 2 bases and the J gene lost 0 bases, with 10 bases spanning the gap. CDR3 length equals 15 residues. CDR1 is SEHNR and CDR2 is FQNEAQ in the germline V gene (reference sequence). CDR3 sequence: CASSLLASTNYGYTF. In DNA, the CDR3 is TGTGCCAGCAGCTTACTGGCATCGACTAACTATGGCTACACCTTC.

The chain is built from TRBV5-5 and TRBJ1-4; D is unresolved. The CDR3 is made up of 14 amino acids. Germline V gene data show CDR1 as SGHKS and CDR2 as YYEKEE (reference sequence). V was trimmed by 0 bases and J by 8 bases, leaving 11 bases between them. The CDR3 sequence: CASSLDTVEEKLFF. The CDR3 nucleotides are TGTGCCAGCAGCTTGGATACAGTGGAAGAAAAACTGTTTTTT.

The count of this clonotype is one. The CDR3 bases are TGTGCCAGCACCACGGGCGGGGCCGAGACAGAGACCCAGTACTTC. The encoded protein is CASTTGGAETETQYF. The rearrangement uses TRBV6-2 or TRBV6-3 and TRBJ2-5, with TRBD2 as a possible D gene (6 bases). Trimming shortened V by 7 bases and J by 4 bases, and 19 bases separated the two germline ends. Germline lookup yields CDR1 MNHEY and CDR2 SVGEGT. This CDR3 is 15 amino acids long.

This chain joins TRBV5-6 and TRBJ1-5, with 7 bases that match TRBD1. CDR1 SGHDT and CDR2 YYEEEE come from the germline V gene. The ends lost 1 base at V and 5 bases at J; junction bases unmatched: 3. CDR3 length: 14 amino acids. CDR3: CASSLRDSYQPQHF. CDR3 DNA sequence: TGTGCCAGCAGCTTGCGGGACAGTTATCAGCCCCAGCATTTT.

The rearrangement joins TRBV6-2 or TRBV6-3 to TRBJ2-3, with D perhaps matching TRBD2 (6 bases). The germline V gene encodes CDR1 MNHEY and CDR2 SVGEGT. The V and J ends lost 2 bases and 5 bases respectively, with 8 bases between them. CDR3 length: 13 residues. Here the CDR3 DNA reads TGTGCCAGCAGTTACGCGGGAAGAGATACGCAGTATTTT. Translated, it gives CASSYAGRDTQYF.

This chain links TRBV7-2 with TRBJ2-2; perhaps TRBD2 as D (7 bases). This CDR3 has 18 amino acids. Between the trimmed V and J ends, which lost 2 bases and 5 bases, there was a span of 21 bases. Per germline, CDR1 SGHTA and CDR2 FQGNSA. The chain's CDR3 is CASSLRGGAFGRTGELFF. The CDR3 DNA reads TGTGCCAGCAGCTTAAGGGGGGGGGCGTTCGGTAGAACCGGGGAGCTGTTTTTT.

The chain employs TRBV28 and TRBJ2-2; TRBD1 matches 8 bases. From germline, CDR1 is MDHEN and CDR2 SYDVKM. V gave up 4 bases and J gave up 9 bases; unmatched junction bases: 4. This CDR3 spans 13 amino acids. The CDR3 DNA reads as TGTGCCAGCAGTTCATCAGGGGGCAGGGAGCTGTTTTTT. It is translated as CASSSSGGRELFF.

V is TRBV18 and J is TRBJ2-5; D not certain. The CDR3 has 13 amino acids. V lost 1 base, J lost 5 bases, and 8 bases lay in between. Germline V lookup: CDR1 KGHSH, CDR2 LQKENI. The CDR3 bases are TGTGCCAGCTCACCACGGCAGAGGGAGACCCAGTACTTC. This gives the protein CASSPRQRETQYF.

Notes on this clonotype: This may stem from a read error, because a much larger clone lies one nucleotide away. The CDR3 here is CSARDLRASYERYF. In DNA form, the CDR3 reads TGCAGTGCTAGAGATTTACGGGCCTCCTACGAGCGGTACTTC. The genes are TRBV20-1 and TRBJ2-7; D unclear. The CDR3 runs to 14 residues. Germline V gene data show CDR1 as DFQATT and CDR2 as SNEGSKA (reference sequence).

This clonotype was detected ten times or more. The CDR3 loop reads CASSYSGGGRDTF. As DNA, the CDR3 is TGTGCCAGCAGTTACTCTGGGGGGGGACGAGACACCTTC. The genes are TRBV6-5 and TRBJ1-2, with D possibly matching TRBD1 (5 bases). This CDR3 contains 13 residues. Trimming shortened V by 0 bases and J by 12 bases, and 14 bases separated the two germline ends. Looked up from germline, CDR1 is MNHEY and CDR2 is SVGAGI.

In this sample, this clonotype turned up a few times. The gene calls are TRBV6-2 or TRBV6-3 and TRBJ2-5; 9 nucleotides line up with TRBD2. V trimming: 2 bases; J trimming: 3 bases; junction bases outside the gene matches: 4. The CDR3 totals 15 residues. CDR1 is MNHEY, CDR2 SVGEGT, per germline. CDR3 region: CASSYPIAGEETQYF. CDR3 bases: TGTGCCAGCAGTTACCCAATAGCGGGGGAAGAGACCCAGTACTTC.

The rearrangement joins TRBV10-2 to TRBJ2-1; 10 positions agree with TRBD1. In germline, CDR1 is WSHSY, CDR2 SAAADI. The V segment lost 8 bases and the J segment 9 bases; nucleotides outside the gene matches: 10. This CDR3 spans 14 amino acids. The CDR3 DNA sequence: TGCGCCAGCTTCGGGACAGGGGTTAAAGGTGAGCAGTTCTTC. Translated, it gives CASFGTGVKGEQFF.

On this clonotype: Mismatch with germline at one junction end may stem from a read error. The V and J genes are TRBV20-1 and TRBJ2-3; 9 bases line up with TRBD2. The CDR3 has 14 residues. Germline V lookup: CDR1 DFQATT, CDR2 SNEGSKA (reference sequence). The CDR3, as DNA: TGCAGGATAGCGGGGGCACCGCACACAGGTACGCAGTATTTT. Protein: CRIAGAPHTGTQYF.

This clonotype was counted once. V is TRBV5-6 and J is TRBJ2-7; 7 bases are a match to TRBD1. V was clipped by 4 bases and J by 6 bases; unmatched bases: 4. The germline CDR1 and CDR2 sequences are SGHDT and YYEEEE. The CDR3 is 12 residues long. The CDR3 DNA reads as TGTGCCAGCAGCCTACAGGGGTTCGAGCAGTACTTC. Protein sequence: CASSLQGFEQYF.

This chain uses TRBV2 with TRBJ2-1; weak D call: TRBD1 (5 bases). Per the germline V gene, CDR1 is SNHLY and CDR2 is FYNNEI. This CDR3 is built from 13 residues. V was trimmed by 3 bases and J by 4 bases, leaving 7 bases between them. As DNA, the CDR3 is TGTGCCAGCAGTGACAGGGAATACAATGAGCAGTTCTTC. This sequence encodes CASSDREYNEQFF.

This clonotype was detected once. The chain combines TRBV28 with TRBJ2-4; tentatively, D is TRBD1 (5 bases). CDR3 length: 12 residues. The V gene lost 4 bases and the J gene lost 5 bases, with 6 bases spanning the gap. Germline V gene lookup returns CDR1 MDHEN and CDR2 SYDVKM. Here the CDR3 reads CASSSQENIQYF. As DNA, the CDR3 is TGTGCCAGCAGTTCACAGGAAAACATTCAGTACTTC.

V gene TRBV9 combines with J gene TRBJ1-5, with D possibly being TRBD1 (6 bases). V lost 4 bases, J lost 5 bases, and 19 bases lay in between. The CDR3 has 16 amino acids. The germline CDR1 and CDR2 sequences are SGDLS and YYNGEE. The CDR3 DNA follows: TGTGCCAGCAGCCCAGGGGCGGGGTCCTTATATCAGCCCCAGCATTTT. Amino acids: CASSPGAGSLYQPQHF.